The 25 T cell receptor delta chains given below trace back to one sample, sequenced in a study of Vδ1+ human thymocytes (dated 2018 in TCRdb). Antigen specificity for these receptors is unknown. Study-wide findings and limitations: Unlike the oligoclonal repertoires in peripheral blood, the thymic TRG and TRD repertoires appeared highly polyclonal, with Gaussian CDR3 length distributions.

Sequenced on an Illumina MiSeq. RNA was extracted with the RNeasy mini kit and reverse transcribed using Superscript III. Multiplex PCR was used to generate CDR3 amplicons, with pooled V-gene forward primers and a constant-region reverse primer carrying Illumina adaptor overhangs. TCRdb reprocessed the public reads with the caller CATT; rows with the same DNA were merged afterwards. Recorded for this sample are about 75,000 delta-chain clones; roughly a third of them occurred a single time. The ten top clones hold around 0.3% of the sample. Sequencing input: Vdelta1+ gamma-delta thymocytes from the thymus. The sample's cell subset or site, from its label and the paper: FACS-sorted CD3+ TCRalphabeta- TCRVdelta1+ TCRVdelta2- thymocytes. The receptors come from a boy under two years old who had congenital heart surgery.

This clone has more than one count but fewer than ten. The J gene is TRDJ1, the V gene TRDV1; the D is unclear. V lost 2 bases to trimming and J lost 3 bases, with 16 bases between them. Germline V CDR1 and CDR2: TSWWSYY, QGS. The CDR3 covers 16 residues. The CDR3, as DNA: TGTGCTCTTGGGGAAGACCCGCGTAAAGGGCCCGATAAACTCATCTTT. It is translated as CALGEDPRKGPDKLIF.

Regarding this clone: Other DNA sequences from this sample encode an identical CDR3 as well. The V call is TRDV1, the J call TRDJ1; D is perhaps TRDD3 (9 bases). In germline, CDR1 is TSWWSYY, CDR2 QGS. Trimming took off 0 bases at V and 0 bases at J, with 29 bases between the two ends. There are 22 residues in the CDR3. The CDR3 sequence is CALGELVASYVGSGGYTDKLIF. The CDR3 DNA is TGTGCTCTTGGGGAACTCGTGGCTTCCTACGTTGGTTCTGGGGGATACACCGATAAACTCATCTTT.

The chain recombines TRDV1 with TRDJ1; 9 bases are shared with TRDD3. J lost 0 bases, V lost 2 bases, and 28 bases had no gene match. Germline CDR1 TSWWSYY, CDR2 QGS. The CDR3 loop spans 24 amino acids. The CDR3 DNA sequence: TGTGCTCTTGGGGAAAGCCCCTTTCGGGCTTCATACTGGGGGAGCCCCCAGTACACCGATAAACTCATCTTT. Amino acid sequence: CALGESPFRASYWGSPQYTDKLIF.

The chain uses TRDV1 and TRDJ1, with 7 nucleotides matching TRDD3. V lost 3 bases and J lost 7; bases outside the gene matches: 17. This CDR3 is built from 17 residues. Germline lookup yields CDR1 TSWWSYY and CDR2 QGS. The CDR3 coding sequence is TGTGCTCTTGGGGACTCCGCGTGTTGGGGATATCCGATTAAACTCATCTTT. Residues: CALGDSACWGYPIKLIF.

This clone was seen only a few times. V and J are TRDV1 and TRDJ1; 12 bases match TRDD3. Looked up from germline, CDR1 is TSWWSYY and CDR2 is QGS. V lost 9 bases and J lost 3; bases outside the gene matches: 14. This CDR3 region has 17 residues. This CDR3 is CALTFLPGGYGPDKLIF. CDR3 nucleotides: TGTGCTCTAACGTTCCTTCCTGGGGGATACGGGCCCGATAAACTCATCTTT.

This rearrangement joins TRDV1 to TRDJ1; TRDD3 agrees at 8 bases. The length of the CDR3 is 17 residues. The V segment lost 4 bases and the J segment 8 bases; nucleotides outside the gene matches: 18. The V gene's germline CDR1 is TSWWSYY and CDR2 QGS. The CDR3 sequence: CALGVKHYWGATPKLIF. In DNA form, the CDR3 reads TGTGCTCTTGGGGTAAAGCATTACTGGGGGGCAACGCCCAAACTCATCTTT.

This clone was counted once. The germline gene is not matched at one end of the junction; a read error may be the cause. This chain joins TRDV1 and TRDJ1; no firm D call. The CDR3 has 18 amino acids. Germline CDR1 is TSWWSYY and CDR2 is QGS. The CDR3 loop is CALGKLFPGVMGTGKLIF. In DNA form, the CDR3 reads TGTGCTCTTGGGAAACTTTTTCCAGGCGTAATGGGAACCGGTAAACTCATCTTT.

The chain carries TRDV1 and TRDJ1; 7 bases align to TRDD3. V lost 0 bases, J lost 1 base, and 14 bases stayed unmatched. CDR1 and CDR2 (germline): TSWWSYY, QGS. CDR3 length equals 19 residues. CDR3 DNA: TGTGCTCTTGGGGAACTCTCGTACGTGCGGGATACTGGCACCGATAAACTCATCTTT. Protein sequence: CALGELSYVRDTGTDKLIF.

This clone was seen more than once but under ten times. The J gene is TRDJ1, the V gene TRDV1; unclear D gene. The CDR3 extends over 12 amino acids. The V end lost 0 bases, the J end lost 4 bases, and 3 bases lay between the germline ends. Looked up from germline, CDR1 is TSWWSYY and CDR2 is QGS. The CDR3 reads CALGELFDKLIF. Written as DNA, the CDR3 is TGTGCTCTTGGGGAACTTTTCGATAAACTCATCTTT.

The chain recombines TRDV1 with TRDJ1, with D unresolved. The CDR3 has 16 residues. V was shortened by 2 bases and J by 3 bases, with 16 bases between the two germline ends. Germline V gives CDR1 TSWWSYY, CDR2 QGS. CDR3 coding DNA: TGTGCTCTTGGGGAAGGGTGTCCATCAGCCCCCGATAAACTCATCTTT. It yields the protein CALGEGCPSAPDKLIF.

With regard to this clone: The same CDR3 can be traced to other DNA sequences in this sample. The chain employs TRDV1 and TRDJ1; 7 nucleotides match TRDD3. The CDR3 is 17 amino acids. V shed 4 bases and J 0 bases; nucleotides not matched to a gene: 11. The germline V gene has CDR1 TSWWSYY and CDR2 QGS. The CDR3 DNA is TGTGCTCTTGGGGCCAACTGGGGTACCCTGCACACCGATAAACTCATCTTT. Translated, it gives CALGANWGTLHTDKLIF.

This clone was found a few times. The gene calls are TRDV1 and TRDJ1; 12 nucleotides align to TRDD3. This CDR3 has 19 residues. Per the germline V gene, CDR1 is TSWWSYY and CDR2 is QGS. V shed 4 bases and J 2 bases; nucleotides not matched to a gene: 14. The CDR3 here is CALGVPLLYWGIQTDKLIF. CDR3 sequence (DNA): TGTGCTCTTGGGGTTCCCCTACTTTACTGGGGGATACAAACCGATAAACTCATCTTT.

This chain connects TRDV1 to TRDJ1, with D possibly TRDD3 on 6 matching bases. CDR1 and CDR2 from the germline V gene are TSWWSYY and QGS. Trimming removed 0 bases at V and 10 bases at J, with 36 bases between. The CDR3 length is 21 residues. The CDR3 protein is CALGELEGPRPDAGAKSSLIF. The CDR3 nucleotides read TGTGCTCTTGGGGAACTAGAGGGTCCTAGGCCCGATGCTGGGGCCAAAAGTTCACTCATCTTT.

V is TRDV1 and J is TRDJ1; 11 bases map to TRDD3. The CDR3 length is 25 residues. V shed 0 bases, J shed 0 bases, and the junction held 27 bases outside the gene matches. From germline, CDR1 is TSWWSYY and CDR2 QGS. The CDR3 DNA is TGTGCTCTTGGGGAACTGTGCCCTTCGGGGTTACTGGGGGATAGAGGGGAGCGATACACCGATAAACTCATCTTT. Residues: CALGELCPSGLLGDRGERYTDKLIF.

The rearrangement joins TRDV1 to TRDJ1; D is ambiguous. The CDR3 loop spans 14 amino acids. Per the germline V gene, CDR1 is TSWWSYY and CDR2 is QGS. Trimming took off 0 bases at V and 4 bases at J, with 9 bases between the two ends. The DNA of the CDR3 is TGTGCTCTTGGGGAACTAGTTACTATCGATAAACTCATCTTT. Protein sequence: CALGELVTIDKLIF.

The chain joins TRDV1 to TRDJ1; the D is unclear. V lost 0 bases, J lost 9 bases, and 26 bases lay in between. The length of the CDR3 is 18 residues. Per germline, CDR1 TSWWSYY and CDR2 QGS. CDR3 sequence reads: CALGELGLPRSCRSELIF. The CDR3 bases are TGTGCTCTTGGGGAACTGGGCCTCCCCCGCTCCTGTCGCTCGGAACTCATCTTT.

The chain joins TRDV1 to TRDJ1; 9 nucleotides match TRDD3. This CDR3 is built from 15 residues. Looked up from germline, CDR1 is TSWWSYY and CDR2 is QGS. V was clipped by 3 bases and J by 7 bases; unmatched bases: 9. The DNA of the CDR3 is TGTGCTCTTGGGGACGCACTGGGGGAATCCGGTAAACTCATCTTT. Translating gives CALGDALGESGKLIF.

This sequence joins TRDV1 and TRDJ1; 8 bases agree with TRDD2. The ends lost 1 base at V and 0 bases at J; junction bases unmatched: 25. Germline V gives CDR1 TSWWSYY, CDR2 QGS. CDR3 length: 23 residues. This CDR3 is CALGEPHFLRYRETTTYTDKLIF. Written as DNA, the CDR3 is TGTGCTCTTGGGGAACCACACTTCCTACGTTACCGGGAGACTACCACCTACACCGATAAACTCATCTTT.

V usage is TRDV1 and J usage is TRDJ1; TRDD3 agrees at 10 bases. The V and J ends lost 1 base and 2 bases, in that order; junction bases with no gene match: 16. Per germline, CDR1 TSWWSYY and CDR2 QGS. CDR3 length equals 20 residues. The CDR3, as DNA: TGTGCTCTTGGGGAACCTATGTCTCGGCACTGGGGGATGGTGACCGATAAACTCATCTTT. Encoded protein: CALGEPMSRHWGMVTDKLIF.

This clone was observed a handful of times. The chain uses TRDV1 and TRDJ1, with 10 bases fitting TRDD3. J lost 3 bases, V lost 3 bases, and 19 bases had no gene match. Germline lookup yields CDR1 TSWWSYY and CDR2 QGS. The CDR3 runs to 20 residues. CDR3 region: CALGDSLRFPTTGGSDKLIF. The CDR3 DNA reads as TGTGCTCTTGGGGACTCACTCCGCTTCCCCACCACTGGGGGATCCGATAAACTCATCTTT.

V gene TRDV1 combines with J gene TRDJ1; no definite D call. Germline-derived CDR1 and CDR2 are TSWWSYY and QGS. The CDR3 has 13 amino acids. V gave up 2 bases and J gave up 9 bases, with 13 bases separating them. CDR3 protein: CALGETQGRELIF. For the CDR3, the DNA is TGTGCTCTTGGGGAAACTCAGGGTCGAGAACTCATCTTT.

The chain uses TRDV1 and TRDJ1, with D possibly matching TRDD3 (5 bases). Germline CDR1 is TSWWSYY and CDR2 is QGS. This CDR3 contains 22 residues. V shed 1 base and J shed 0 bases, with 30 bases lying between them. CDR3 sequence: CALGEQETSCTGPPNYTDKLIF. CDR3 coding DNA: TGTGCTCTTGGGGAACAAGAAACCTCCTGTACTGGACCCCCCAATTACACCGATAAACTCATCTTT.

This clone was counted between two and nine times. V and J are TRDV1 and TRDJ1, with 10 bases fitting TRDD3. There are 17 residues in the CDR3. CDR1 and CDR2 from the germline V gene are TSWWSYY and QGS. V dropped 0 bases and J dropped 8; count of bases not matched to a gene: 12. CDR3 DNA: TGTGCTCTTGGGGAACTAGGCCGCTGGGGGATAGGGGGCAAACTCATCTTT. Translation gives CALGELGRWGIGGKLIF.

The chain links TRDV1 to TRDJ1; 11 bases align to TRDD3. Germline assignment: CDR1 TSWWSYY and CDR2 QGS. This CDR3 region has 20 residues. J gave up 0 bases and V 1 base, and 13 bases lay outside the gene matches. This CDR3 reads CALGEPVRWGIRKYTDKLIF. The DNA for the CDR3 is TGTGCTCTTGGGGAACCCGTTAGGTGGGGGATACGCAAATACACCGATAAACTCATCTTT.

The chain recombines TRDV1 with TRDJ1; 8 nucleotides match TRDD3. The CDR3 is made up of 20 amino acids. J was trimmed by 0 bases and V by 0 bases; bases with no gene match: 15. Germline V gives CDR1 TSWWSYY, CDR2 QGS. In nucleotides, the CDR3 is TGTGCTCTTGGGGAACTATCCTACGTTGTAACTGGGGGTTACACCGATAAACTCATCTTT. This sequence encodes CALGELSYVVTGGYTDKLIF.